A selection of T cell receptor beta chains follows, all from one sample in a study of Graves' ophthalmopathy and Graves' hyperthyroidism. TCRdb reanalysed the multiplex PCR reads using MiXCR and keeps one entry per CDR3 protein. This table has about 480,000 distinct CDR3 sequences, approximately 15% appearing once. Material for sequencing was blood. The receptors derive from a woman between 25 and 40 years old with Graves' ophthalmopathy. Both conserved end residues are part of each CDR3. Fields, in order: clone size, J gene, V gene, D gene, CDR3 DNA, CDR3 protein. D genes are given only for firm matches. Clone sizes are given selectively: once, few, many, or a class where the clone is expanded.

clone_size: many; j_call: TRBJ1-2; v_call: TRBV30; d_call: TRBD1; cdr3_nt: TGTGCCACTACTCCGACAGGGAACCCCTATGGCTACACCTTC; cdr3_aa: CATTPTGNPYGYTF
clone_size: many; j_call: TRBJ1-2; v_call: TRBV28; d_call: .; cdr3_nt: TGTGCCAACTACGGGGCCCTCTATGGCTACACCTTC; cdr3_aa: CANYGALYGYTF
clone_size: .; j_call: TRBJ1-5; v_call: TRBV19; d_call: TRBD1; cdr3_nt: TGTGCCAGTAGTCTCCCTCGACAGGGTAATCATCCCCAGCATTTT; cdr3_aa: CASSLPRQGNHPQHF
clone_size: many; j_call: TRBJ1-5; v_call: TRBV6-5; d_call: .; cdr3_nt: TGTGCCAGCAGTTATAGGGCACCGGGGAATCAGCCCCAGCATTTT; cdr3_aa: CASSYRAPGNQPQHF
clone_size: few; j_call: TRBJ2-7; v_call: TRBV5-1; d_call: .; cdr3_nt: TGCGCCAGCAGCTTGGAGACGGGGGTCCTCGAGCAGTACTTC; cdr3_aa: CASSLETGVLEQYF
clone_size: many; j_call: TRBJ1-1; v_call: TRBV2; d_call: .; cdr3_nt: TGTGCCAGCAGCGATGACAGGAACACTGAAGCTTTCTTT; cdr3_aa: CASSDDRNTEAFF
clone_size: many; j_call: TRBJ1-6; v_call: TRBV20-1; d_call: TRBD1; cdr3_nt: TGCAGTGCGAAGGACAGGGGGCTGTCACCCCTCCACTTT; cdr3_aa: CSAKDRGLSPLHF
clone_size: few; j_call: TRBJ1-1; v_call: TRBV18; d_call: .; cdr3_nt: TGTGCCAGCTCACCTTCTGACAGGTTGAACACTGAAGCTTTCTTT; cdr3_aa: CASSPSDRLNTEAFF
clone_size: .; j_call: TRBJ2-2; v_call: TRBV19; d_call: .; cdr3_nt: TGTGCCAGTAGTATTCAGGGGCCGAACACCGGGGAGCTGTTTTTT; cdr3_aa: CASSIQGPNTGELFF
clone_size: many; j_call: TRBJ2-5; v_call: TRBV7-9; d_call: .; cdr3_nt: TGTGCCAGCAGCATCCGGGACTCACACCAAGAGACCCAGTACTTC; cdr3_aa: CASSIRDSHQETQYF
clone_size: few; j_call: TRBJ2-3; v_call: TRBV28; d_call: .; cdr3_nt: TGTGCCATAGTGGTTAGCACAGATACGCAGTATTTT; cdr3_aa: CAIVVSTDTQYF
clone_size: many; j_call: TRBJ2-5; v_call: TRBV28; d_call: TRBD1; cdr3_nt: TGTGCCAGCCGACAGGGGCGAGAGGCCCAGTACTTC; cdr3_aa: CASRQGREAQYF
clone_size: many; j_call: TRBJ2-5; v_call: TRBV19; d_call: .; cdr3_nt: TGTGCCAGTAGTATCGCCGTGGGAGAGACCCAGTACTTC; cdr3_aa: CASSIAVGETQYF
clone_size: few; j_call: TRBJ2-7; v_call: TRBV7-6; d_call: .; cdr3_nt: TGTGCCAGCAGCTTTAGTCAGGTGACCTACGAGCAGTACTTC; cdr3_aa: CASSFSQVTYEQYF
clone_size: many; j_call: TRBJ2-2; v_call: TRBV10-3; d_call: .; cdr3_nt: TGTGCCATCAGAGCTGGACTCCCCCTGGAGCTGTTTTTT; cdr3_aa: CAIRAGLPLELFF
clone_size: few; j_call: TRBJ1-1; v_call: TRBV30; d_call: .; cdr3_nt: TGTGCCTGGAGCATTCTCACTGAAGCTTTCTTT; cdr3_aa: CAWSILTEAFF
clone_size: once; j_call: TRBJ1-6; v_call: TRBV29-1; d_call: TRBD1; cdr3_nt: TGCAGCGTTGGTGGGACAGGGGCTTATTCACCCCTCCACTTT; cdr3_aa: CSVGGTGAYSPLHF
clone_size: many; j_call: TRBJ2-7; v_call: TRBV2; d_call: TRBD2; cdr3_nt: TGTGCCAGCATAGGACTAGCGAGCTACGAGCAGTACTTC; cdr3_aa: CASIGLASYEQYF
clone_size: many; j_call: TRBJ1-5; v_call: TRBV28; d_call: .; cdr3_nt: TGTGCCAGCAGTAGACAGTTGAGCAATCAGCCCCAGCATTTT; cdr3_aa: CASSRQLSNQPQHF
clone_size: many; j_call: TRBJ2-7; v_call: TRBV10-3; d_call: .; cdr3_nt: TGTGCCATCAGGGTTGTCCACCAAGGCTCCTACGAGCAGTACTTC; cdr3_aa: CAIRVVHQGSYEQYF
clone_size: .; j_call: TRBJ2-4; v_call: TRBV12-3/TRBV12-4; d_call: TRBD1; cdr3_nt: TGTGCCAGCAGTCTAAGGACAGGGGGAAGAGCCAAAAACATTAAGTACTTC; cdr3_aa: CASSLRTGGRAKNIKYF
clone_size: many; j_call: TRBJ1-1; v_call: TRBV12-3/TRBV12-4; d_call: .; cdr3_nt: TGTGCCAGCAGTTCCTTCAAGAACACTGAAGCTTTCTTT; cdr3_aa: CASSSFKNTEAFF
clone_size: .; j_call: TRBJ2-7; v_call: TRBV2; d_call: .; cdr3_nt: TGTGCCAGCAGTGAAGAGGCCGAGCAGTACTTC; cdr3_aa: CASSEEAEQYF
clone_size: .; j_call: TRBJ2-4; v_call: TRBV6-2/TRBV6-3; d_call: TRBD1; cdr3_nt: TGTGCCAGCAGGTGGGACAGGGAAGGAATAGCCAAAAACATTCAGTACTTC; cdr3_aa: CASRWDREGIAKNIQYF
clone_size: few; j_call: TRBJ1-1; v_call: TRBV15; d_call: TRBD1; cdr3_nt: TGTGCCACTGGACAGGGTACCACTGAAGCTTTCTTT; cdr3_aa: CATGQGTTEAFF
clone_size: many; j_call: TRBJ1-1; v_call: TRBV4-1; d_call: .; cdr3_nt: TGCGCCAGCAGCCAAGTGGCTCGAGGGACTGAAGCTTTCTTT; cdr3_aa: CASSQVARGTEAFF
clone_size: many; j_call: TRBJ2-7; v_call: TRBV29-1; d_call: TRBD1; cdr3_nt: TGCAGCGTCTGGGACAGGGGATCCTACGAGCAGTACTTC; cdr3_aa: CSVWDRGSYEQYF
clone_size: many; j_call: TRBJ1-2; v_call: TRBV19; d_call: TRBD1; cdr3_nt: TGTGCCAGTAGCATCTTGACAGGGTGGCCTGGCTACACCTTC; cdr3_aa: CASSILTGWPGYTF
clone_size: many; j_call: TRBJ2-7; v_call: TRBV20-1; d_call: .; cdr3_nt: TGCAGTGCTTACAGCAGTATCTCCTACGAGCAGTACTTC; cdr3_aa: CSAYSSISYEQYF
clone_size: many; j_call: TRBJ2-7; v_call: TRBV5-1; d_call: .; cdr3_nt: TGCGCCAGCAGCTTGGGACACCCCTTAGGGGAGCAGTACTTC; cdr3_aa: CASSLGHPLGEQYF
clone_size: many; j_call: TRBJ1-6; v_call: TRBV19; d_call: TRBD1; cdr3_nt: TGTGCCAGTAGTATCACCGCTGGCAGGGGGCCTAATTCACCCCTCCACTTT; cdr3_aa: CASSITAGRGPNSPLHF
clone_size: many; j_call: TRBJ2-7; v_call: TRBV6-1; d_call: TRBD1; cdr3_nt: TGTGCCAGCAGCGACAGGGTGGCCTACGAGCAGTACTTC; cdr3_aa: CASSDRVAYEQYF
clone_size: many; j_call: TRBJ2-2; v_call: TRBV2; d_call: .; cdr3_nt: TGTGCCATCCAGATGCCGACGAACACCGGGGAGCTGTTTTTT; cdr3_aa: CAIQMPTNTGELFF
clone_size: many; j_call: TRBJ2-4; v_call: TRBV6-1; d_call: .; cdr3_nt: TGTGCCAGCAGTGAATGGGAGCACATTCAGTACTTC; cdr3_aa: CASSEWEHIQYF
clone_size: few; j_call: TRBJ2-7; v_call: TRBV18; d_call: TRBD1; cdr3_nt: TGTGCCAGCTCGCCCGACAGGGGGTACTACGAGCAGTACTTC; cdr3_aa: CASSPDRGYYEQYF
clone_size: many; j_call: TRBJ2-2; v_call: TRBV30; d_call: .; cdr3_nt: TGTGCCTGCCCGGGCTCAAAATGGACCGGGGAGCTGTTTTTT; cdr3_aa: CACPGSKWTGELFF
clone_size: many; j_call: TRBJ2-5; v_call: TRBV11-2; d_call: .; cdr3_nt: TGTGCCAGCAGCTTTGGCGTTCAAGAGACCCAGTACTTC; cdr3_aa: CASSFGVQETQYF
clone_size: many; j_call: TRBJ1-1; v_call: TRBV27; d_call: .; cdr3_nt: TGTGCCAGCAGTCAGGGGACGAACACTGAAGCTTTCTTT; cdr3_aa: CASSQGTNTEAFF
clone_size: few; j_call: TRBJ2-5; v_call: TRBV30; d_call: .; cdr3_nt: TGTGCCTGGAGGATCTCAGGGGTCGGTTTGGAGACCCAGTACTTC; cdr3_aa: CAWRISGVGLETQYF
clone_size: few; j_call: TRBJ2-7; v_call: TRBV6-1; d_call: .; cdr3_nt: TGTGCCACCTACCGGTCTCGAACAACCTACGAGCAGTACTTC; cdr3_aa: CATYRSRTTYEQYF
clone_size: few; j_call: TRBJ2-7; v_call: TRBV6-5; d_call: .; cdr3_nt: TGTGCCAGCAGTTGGGACCAGTCCTACGAGCAGTACTTC; cdr3_aa: CASSWDQSYEQYF
clone_size: many; j_call: TRBJ1-2; v_call: TRBV14; d_call: .; cdr3_nt: TGTGCCAGCAGCCACAGGGTGTCTAGTGGCTACACCTTC; cdr3_aa: CASSHRVSSGYTF
clone_size: many; j_call: TRBJ2-4; v_call: TRBV5-6; d_call: .; cdr3_nt: TGTGCCAGCAGAGGTTGGAGGGACTGGCTTCTAGCCAAAAACATTCAGTACTTC; cdr3_aa: CASRGWRDWLLAKNIQYF
clone_size: many; j_call: TRBJ1-5; v_call: TRBV19; d_call: .; cdr3_nt: TGTGCCAGTAGTATGGGCGGCGGAGGAGCGCCCCAGCATTTT; cdr3_aa: CASSMGGGGAPQHF
clone_size: many; j_call: TRBJ2-7; v_call: TRBV19; d_call: .; cdr3_nt: TGTGCCAGTAGTATTGGGAACAGGGACGAGCAGTACTTC; cdr3_aa: CASSIGNRDEQYF
clone_size: many; j_call: TRBJ2-5; v_call: TRBV9; d_call: .; cdr3_nt: TGTGCCAGCAGCGTAGATGGGACCCAGTACTTC; cdr3_aa: CASSVDGTQYF
clone_size: few; j_call: TRBJ1-5; v_call: TRBV4-1; d_call: .; cdr3_nt: TGCGCCAGCAGCCAAGGCCTACCAGGGGACCATCAGCCCCAGCATTTT; cdr3_aa: CASSQGLPGDHQPQHF
clone_size: many; j_call: TRBJ1-5; v_call: TRBV12-5; d_call: .; cdr3_nt: TGTGCTAGTGGTTTGACGGGACGTCAGCCCCAGCATTTT; cdr3_aa: CASGLTGRQPQHF
clone_size: many; j_call: TRBJ2-7; v_call: TRBV28; d_call: .; cdr3_nt: TGTGCCAGCACCCCTAGGGGAGTCTCCTACGAGCAGTACTTC; cdr3_aa: CASTPRGVSYEQYF
clone_size: once; j_call: TRBJ1-1; v_call: TRBV6-1; d_call: .; cdr3_nt: TGTGCCAGCGTGGCCAGGATGAACACTGAAGCTTTCTTT; cdr3_aa: CASVARMNTEAFF
clone_size: .; j_call: TRBJ1-5; v_call: TRBV12-3/TRBV12-4; d_call: .; cdr3_nt: TGTGCCAGCAGTTTATCCGTGAATCAGCCCCAGCATTTT; cdr3_aa: CASSLSVNQPQHF
clone_size: .; j_call: TRBJ2-7; v_call: TRBV12-3/TRBV12-4; d_call: .; cdr3_nt: TGTGCCAGCAGTCCCCTTTACAGGGTATACGAGCAGTACTTC; cdr3_aa: CASSPLYRVYEQYF
clone_size: .; j_call: TRBJ2-5; v_call: TRBV6-5; d_call: .; cdr3_nt: TGTGCCAGCAGTTATCTACGCGGGCAAGAGACCCAGTACTTC; cdr3_aa: CASSYLRGQETQYF
clone_size: few; j_call: TRBJ2-7; v_call: TRBV10-2; d_call: .; cdr3_nt: TGCGCCAGCAGTGAGAAGGGAGCCTACGAGCAGTACTTC; cdr3_aa: CASSEKGAYEQYF
clone_size: many; j_call: TRBJ1-2; v_call: TRBV28; d_call: .; cdr3_nt: TGTGCCAGCAGTGACAATGGCTACACCTTC; cdr3_aa: CASSDNGYTF
clone_size: .; j_call: TRBJ1-5; v_call: TRBV6-1; d_call: .; cdr3_nt: TGTGCCAGCAGCATCTCATGGGATCAGCCCCAGCATTTT; cdr3_aa: CASSISWDQPQHF
clone_size: many; j_call: TRBJ2-7; v_call: TRBV6-1; d_call: TRBD2; cdr3_nt: TGTGCCAGCAGTGAAGTCGATAGCGGGAGCTACGAGCAGTACTTC; cdr3_aa: CASSEVDSGSYEQYF